A single sample is the source of the 8 T cell receptor beta chains below, sequenced in a study of shared clonotypes between healthy human individuals. The table came from immunoSEQ multiplex PCR; TCRdb's copy has only in-frame clones and leaves some out. Among 2 million to 3 million clones listed, around nine tenths were seen once. Sample: naive CD4+ T cells sorted from blood. Subset indicated: CD45RA+ positively selected. The receptors here all came from a man between 18 and 35 years old in good health.

The chain employs TRBV30 and TRBJ1-2; D ambiguous. Germline-derived CDR1 and CDR2 are GTSNPN and SVGIG (reference sequence). The CDR3 contains 13 residues. Trimming took off 5 bases at V and 4 bases at J, with 14 bases between the two ends. The CDR3 reads CAWVGSLVYGYTF. CDR3 coding DNA: TGTGCCTGGGTGGGCTCGCTTGTCTATGGCTACACCTTC.

The count of this clone is one. CDR3 DNA sequence: TGTGCCAGCAGCTTTAAGAGGACTAGCGGCATCTCCTACGAGCAGTACTTC. This encodes CASSFKRTSGISYEQYF. V and J are TRBV7-2 and TRBJ2-7, with TRBD2 matching 10 bases. The V gene end was trimmed by 3 bases and the J gene end by 0 bases; junction bases not matched to a gene: 8. This CDR3 has 17 amino acids. Germline V lookup: CDR1 SGHTA, CDR2 FQGNSA. Drawing the rest from reference TRBV7-2 and TRBJ2-7, the complete variable domain is GAGVSQSPSNKVTEKGKDVELRCDPISGHTALYWYRQSLGQGLEFLIYFQGNSAPDKSGLPSDRFSAERTGGSVSTLTIQRTQQEDSAVYLCASSFKRTSGISYEQYFGPGTRLTVT.

This clone was recorded only once. The chain uses TRBV30 and TRBJ1-1; TRBD1 matches at 7 bases. Germline CDR1 reads GTSNPN; CDR2 reads SVGIG (reference sequence). The ends lost 6 bases at V and 5 bases at J; junction bases unmatched: 6. The CDR3 runs to 12 residues. The CDR3 DNA reads TGTGCCTGTGACAGGGCCCCGACTGAAGCTTTCTTT. Its translation is CACDRAPTEAFF.

V is TRBV5-1 and J is TRBJ2-2; TRBD2 matches 7 bases. The germline V gene has CDR1 SGHRS and CDR2 YFSETQ. Unmatched junction bases numbered 6, after V lost 3 bases and J lost 4 bases. The CDR3 is made up of 15 amino acids. This chain's CDR3 is CASSWGRVLTGELFF. CDR3 bases: TGCGCCAGCAGCTGGGGGAGGGTGCTCACCGGGGAGCTGTTTTTT.

The genes are TRBV7-9 and TRBJ1-1; 9 bases map to TRBD1. Germline CDR1 and CDR2: SEHNR and FQNEAQ (reference sequence). This CDR3 has 18 residues. The trim removed 5 bases at V and 4 bases at J, leaving 17 bases unmatched. The CDR3 is CASSPIVKQGAGGTEAFF. CDR3 nucleotide sequence: TGTGCCAGCAGCCCGATAGTGAAACAGGGGGCGGGGGGCACTGAAGCTTTCTTT. Using reference TRBV7-9 and TRBJ1-1 for the parts outside the CDR3, the full variable domain is DTGVSQNPRHKITKRGQNVTFRCDPISEHNRLYWYRQTLGQGPEFLTYFQNEAQLEKSRLLSDRFSAERPKGSFSTLEIQRTEQGDSAMYLCASSPIVKQGAGGTEAFFGQGTRLTVV.

The CDR3 nucleotides are TGCGCCAGCAGCCCGGGGCCTGGCGCGGGGGTGACCCAGTACTTC. Its translation is CASSPGPGAGVTQYF. The chain employs TRBV5-1 and TRBJ2-5; TRBD2 agrees at 7 bases. With 4 bases clipped from V and 7 bases from J, the junction kept 13 bases outside the gene matches. Germline CDR1 and CDR2: SGHRS and YFSETQ. The CDR3 loop spans 15 amino acids.

CDR3 protein: CSGGLAGVIDTQYF. CDR3 in DNA: TGCAGCGGTGGACTAGCGGGAGTCATAGATACGCAGTATTTT. The gene calls are TRBV29-1 and TRBJ2-3; 13 bases map to TRBD2. From germline, CDR1 is SQVTM and CDR2 ANQGSEA. Trimming at V came to 7 bases and at J to 5 bases, leaving 6 bases not matched to a gene. This CDR3 spans 14 amino acids.

A word on this clone: Other DNA variants within this sample encode the same CDR3. V and J are TRBV7-2 and TRBJ2-5; tentatively, D is TRBD1 or TRBD2 (6 bases each). Germline assignment: CDR1 SGHTA and CDR2 FQGNSA. With 1 base removed from V and 5 bases from J, the gap between germline ends came to 11 bases. This CDR3 spans 14 amino acids. In DNA form, the CDR3 reads TGTGCCAGCAGCTTAGAGGGGGGCCCGGAGACCCAGTACTTC. Its protein is CASSLEGGPETQYF.